The clone carrying this TCR beta chain has only a few counts. Its matching antigen is unknown. From germline, CDR1 is SGHTA and CDR2 FQGTGA. V gave up 4 bases and J gave up 2 bases; unmatched junction bases: 10. CDR3 size: 16 residues. Cells sorted by CD45RO/CCR7/CD25/CD127/CD95/CD27 comprised CD4+ naive, central memory, regulatory and stem cell-like memory cells. The sequenced template was cDNA made from the entire isolated RNA. Sequencing used immunoSEQ multiplex PCR; TCRdb keeps in-frame clones, though not all of them. The sample yields more than 550,000 clones, roughly an eighth seen once. The entry originates in a study of beta chain features in type 1 diabetes. On the study more broadly: Age, gender and cell yields were alike across patients and healthy donors. Study-wide findings and caveats: When Type 1 diabetes patients were examined, their TCRB CDR3s proved moderately but significantly shorter in all four CD4+ subsets.

Source material: naive CD4+ T cells from blood. This chain links TRBV7-3 with TRBJ2-7; the match to TRBD1 covers 8 bases. The receptor was isolated from a man aged 18 to 30 with type 1 diabetes. CDR3 protein: CASSSSDREGAYEQYF. For the CDR3, the DNA is TGTGCCAGCAGCTCCTCGGACAGGGAAGGTGCCTACGAGCAGTACTTC.